This TCR beta chain was identified during a study of CXCR3-negative and CXCR3-positive naive CD8 T cells. Study-level findings and limits: CXCR3-negative naive cells had less hydrophobic TRB CDR3s than did CXCR3-positive naive cells.

As regards this clonotype: What it binds is not known.

5' RACE with UMI labels generated the TRB cDNA libraries. TCRdb reprocessed the 5' RACE reads, keeping one entry per CDR3 protein, no DNA. This repertoire includes around 140,000 distinct CDR3 sequences. The material sequenced was naive CXCR3+ CD8+ T cells from blood. Stated subset: CD45RO-CCR7+CD27+CD95- naive CD8+ T cells expressing CXCR3 (TNR3+). The receptor was isolated from a human donor in good health. Some clones in this sample may be carry-over from other donors' samples.

CDR3 region: CASSSGLAGTSGEQFF. This sequence joins TRBV28 and TRBJ2-1; TCRdb gives TRBD2 as the D gene, but with no DNA this cannot be confirmed. Germline CDR1 MDHEN, CDR2 SYDVKM. There are 16 residues in the CDR3.